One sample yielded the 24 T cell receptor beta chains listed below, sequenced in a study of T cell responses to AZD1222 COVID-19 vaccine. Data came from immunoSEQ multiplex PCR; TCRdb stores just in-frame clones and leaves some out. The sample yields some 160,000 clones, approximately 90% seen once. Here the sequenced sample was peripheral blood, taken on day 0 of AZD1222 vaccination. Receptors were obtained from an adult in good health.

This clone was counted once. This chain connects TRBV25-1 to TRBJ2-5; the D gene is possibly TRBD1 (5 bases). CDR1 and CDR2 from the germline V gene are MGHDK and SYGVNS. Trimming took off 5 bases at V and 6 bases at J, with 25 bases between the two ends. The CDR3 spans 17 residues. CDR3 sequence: CASSPATLSTQGKTQYF. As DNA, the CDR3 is TGTGCCAGCAGTCCGGCGACTTTGTCCACGCAGGGAAAGACCCAGTACTTC.

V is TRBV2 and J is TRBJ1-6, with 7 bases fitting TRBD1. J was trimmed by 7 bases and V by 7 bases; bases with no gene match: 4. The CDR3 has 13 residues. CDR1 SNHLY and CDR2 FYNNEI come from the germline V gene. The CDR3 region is CASTGTVNSPLHF. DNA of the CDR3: TGTGCCAGCACCGGGACAGTCAATTCACCCCTCCACTTT. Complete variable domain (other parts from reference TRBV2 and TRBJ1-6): EPEVTQTPSHQVTQMGQEVILRCVPISNHLYFYWYRQILGQKVEFLVSFYNNEISEKSEIFDDQFSVERPDGSNFTLKIRSTKLEDSAMYFCASTGTVNSPLHFGNGTRLTVT.

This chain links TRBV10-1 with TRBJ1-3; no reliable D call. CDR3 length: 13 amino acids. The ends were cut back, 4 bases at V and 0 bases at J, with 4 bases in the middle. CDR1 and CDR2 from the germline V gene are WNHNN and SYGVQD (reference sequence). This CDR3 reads CASSGGSGNTIYF. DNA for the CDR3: TGCGCCAGCAGTGGAGGCTCTGGAAACACCATATATTTT.

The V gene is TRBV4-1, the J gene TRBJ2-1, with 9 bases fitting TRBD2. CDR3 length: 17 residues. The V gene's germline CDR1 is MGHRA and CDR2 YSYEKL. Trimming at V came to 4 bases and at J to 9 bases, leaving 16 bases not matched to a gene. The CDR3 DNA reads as TGCGCCAGCAGCCCTGTTCCCGCTAGCGGGAAACGCGGTGAGCAGTTCTTC. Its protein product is CASSPVPASGKRGEQFF.

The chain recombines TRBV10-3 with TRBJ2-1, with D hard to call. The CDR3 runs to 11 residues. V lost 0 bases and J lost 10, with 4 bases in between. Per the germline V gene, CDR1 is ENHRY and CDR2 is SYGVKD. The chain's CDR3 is CAISESAEQFF. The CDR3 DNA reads TGTGCCATCAGTGAGTCAGCGGAGCAGTTCTTC.

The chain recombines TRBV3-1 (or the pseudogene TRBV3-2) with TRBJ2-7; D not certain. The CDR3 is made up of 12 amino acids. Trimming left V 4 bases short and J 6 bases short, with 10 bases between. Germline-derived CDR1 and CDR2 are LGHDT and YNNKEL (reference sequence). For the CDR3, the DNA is TGTGCCAGCAGCCTCCGCCCTCGCGAGCAGTACTTC. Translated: CASSLRPREQYF.

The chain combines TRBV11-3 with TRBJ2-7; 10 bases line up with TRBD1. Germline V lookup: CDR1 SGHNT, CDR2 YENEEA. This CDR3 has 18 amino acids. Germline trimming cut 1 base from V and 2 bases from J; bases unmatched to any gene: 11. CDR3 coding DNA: TGTGCCAGCAGCTTAGCCCGTGTCGGACAGGGGGTCACCTACGAGCAGTACTTC. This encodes CASSLARVGQGVTYEQYF.

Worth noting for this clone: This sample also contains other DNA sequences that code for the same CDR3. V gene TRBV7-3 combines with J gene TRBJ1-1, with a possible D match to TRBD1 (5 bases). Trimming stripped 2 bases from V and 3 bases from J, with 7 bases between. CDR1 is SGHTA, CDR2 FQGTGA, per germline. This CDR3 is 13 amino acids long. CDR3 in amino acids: CASSLRGDTEAFF. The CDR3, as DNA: TGTGCCAGCAGCTTACGGGGCGACACTGAAGCTTTCTTT.

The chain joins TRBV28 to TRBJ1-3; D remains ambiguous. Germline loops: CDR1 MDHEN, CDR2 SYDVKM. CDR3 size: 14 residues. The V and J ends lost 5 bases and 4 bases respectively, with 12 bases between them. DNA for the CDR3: TGTGCCAGCAGTCTCACCAAAAGAGGAAACACCATATATTTT. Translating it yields CASSLTKRGNTIYF.

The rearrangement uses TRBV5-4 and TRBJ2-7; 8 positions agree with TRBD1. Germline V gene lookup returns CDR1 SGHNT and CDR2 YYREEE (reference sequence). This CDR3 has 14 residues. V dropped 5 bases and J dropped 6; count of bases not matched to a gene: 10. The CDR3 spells CASSRDRGPVEQYF. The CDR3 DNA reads TGTGCCAGCAGTAGAGACAGGGGACCCGTCGAGCAGTACTTC.

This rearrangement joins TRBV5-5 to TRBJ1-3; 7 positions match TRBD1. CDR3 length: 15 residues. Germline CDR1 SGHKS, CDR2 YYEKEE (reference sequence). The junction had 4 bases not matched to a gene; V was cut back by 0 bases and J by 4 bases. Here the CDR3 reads CASSLEGGAGNTIYF. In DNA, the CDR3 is TGTGCCAGCAGCTTGGAAGGGGGCGCCGGAAACACCATATATTTT.

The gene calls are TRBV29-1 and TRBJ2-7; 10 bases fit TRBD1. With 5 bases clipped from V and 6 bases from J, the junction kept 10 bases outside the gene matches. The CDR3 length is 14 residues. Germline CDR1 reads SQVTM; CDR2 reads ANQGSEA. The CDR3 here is CSVQSGTGVREQYF. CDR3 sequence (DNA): TGCAGCGTTCAATCCGGGACAGGGGTACGCGAGCAGTACTTC.

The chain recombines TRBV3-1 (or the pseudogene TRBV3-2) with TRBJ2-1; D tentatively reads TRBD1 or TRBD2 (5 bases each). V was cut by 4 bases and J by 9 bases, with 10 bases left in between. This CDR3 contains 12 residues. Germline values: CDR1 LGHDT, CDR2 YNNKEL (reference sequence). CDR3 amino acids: CASSRGRVEQFF. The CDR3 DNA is TGTGCCAGCAGCCGGGGACGGGTTGAGCAGTTCTTC.

DNA for the CDR3: TGCGCCAGCAGTGAGAGGCTAGCGGGACCCTACGAGCAGTACTTC. It encodes CASSERLAGPYEQYF. This rearrangement joins TRBV10-2 to TRBJ2-7, with TRBD2 identical over 9 bases. The V and J ends lost 2 bases and 2 bases, in that order; junction bases with no gene match: 4. The CDR3 consists of 15 residues. Germline-derived CDR1 and CDR2 are WSHSY and SAAADI.

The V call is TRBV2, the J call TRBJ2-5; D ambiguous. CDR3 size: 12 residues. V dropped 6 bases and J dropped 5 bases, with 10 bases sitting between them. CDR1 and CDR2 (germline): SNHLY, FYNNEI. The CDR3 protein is CASSVLRETQYF. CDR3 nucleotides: TGTGCCAGCAGCGTCCTACGGGAGACCCAGTACTTC.

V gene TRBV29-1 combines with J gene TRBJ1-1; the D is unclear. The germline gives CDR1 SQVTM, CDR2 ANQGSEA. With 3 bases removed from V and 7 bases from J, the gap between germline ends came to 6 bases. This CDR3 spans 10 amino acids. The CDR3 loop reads CSVDRNEAFF. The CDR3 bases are TGCAGCGTTGATAGGAATGAAGCTTTCTTT.

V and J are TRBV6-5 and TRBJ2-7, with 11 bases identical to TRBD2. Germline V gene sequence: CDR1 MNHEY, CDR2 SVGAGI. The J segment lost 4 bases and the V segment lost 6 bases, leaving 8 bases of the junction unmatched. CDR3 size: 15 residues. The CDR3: CASRPSTSGSYEQYF. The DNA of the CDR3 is TGTGCCAGCAGACCTTCCACTAGCGGGAGTTACGAGCAGTACTTC.

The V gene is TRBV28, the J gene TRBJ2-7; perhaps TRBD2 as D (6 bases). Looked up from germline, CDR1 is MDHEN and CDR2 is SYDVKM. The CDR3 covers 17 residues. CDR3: CASGGAYNRDFSYEQYF. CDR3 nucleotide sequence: TGTGCGTCCGGAGGGGCCTACAACAGAGACTTTTCCTACGAGCAGTACTTC. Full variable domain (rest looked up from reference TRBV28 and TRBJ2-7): DVKVTQSSRYLVKRTGEKVFLECVQDMDHENMFWYRQDPGLGLRLIYFSYDVKMKEKGDIPEGYSVSREKKERFSLILESASTNQTSMYLCASGGAYNRDFSYEQYFGPGTRLTVT.

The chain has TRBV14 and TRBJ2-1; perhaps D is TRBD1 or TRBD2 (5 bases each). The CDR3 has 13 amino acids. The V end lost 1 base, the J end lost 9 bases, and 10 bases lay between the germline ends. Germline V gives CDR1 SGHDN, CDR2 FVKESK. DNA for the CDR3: TGTGCCAGCAGCCAAGGGATGGGGACTGAGCAGTTCTTC. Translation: CASSQGMGTEQFF.

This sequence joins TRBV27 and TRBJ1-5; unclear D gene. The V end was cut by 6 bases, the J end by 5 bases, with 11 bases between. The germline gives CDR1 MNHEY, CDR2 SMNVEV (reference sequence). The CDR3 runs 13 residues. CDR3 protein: CASRLLEDQPQHF. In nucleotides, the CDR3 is TGTGCCAGCAGACTCCTGGAAGATCAGCCCCAGCATTTT.

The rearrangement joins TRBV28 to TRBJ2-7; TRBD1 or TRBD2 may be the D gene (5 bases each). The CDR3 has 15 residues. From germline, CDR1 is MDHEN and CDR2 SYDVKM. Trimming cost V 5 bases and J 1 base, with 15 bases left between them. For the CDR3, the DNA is TGTGCCAGCAGTAAGCCCGGCAGGGAGTCCTACGAGCAGTACTTC. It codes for CASSKPGRESYEQYF.

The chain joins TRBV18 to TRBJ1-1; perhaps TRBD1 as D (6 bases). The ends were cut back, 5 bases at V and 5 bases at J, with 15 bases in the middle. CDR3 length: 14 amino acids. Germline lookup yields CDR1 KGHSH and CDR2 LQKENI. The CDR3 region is CASSSKGGGTEAFF. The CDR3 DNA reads TGTGCCAGCTCATCAAAGGGGGGGGGAACTGAAGCTTTCTTT.

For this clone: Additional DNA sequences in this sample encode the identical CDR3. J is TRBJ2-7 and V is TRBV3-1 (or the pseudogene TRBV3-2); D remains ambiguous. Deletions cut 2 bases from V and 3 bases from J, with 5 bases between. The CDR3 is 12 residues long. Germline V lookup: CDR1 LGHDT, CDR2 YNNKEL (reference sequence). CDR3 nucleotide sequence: TGTGCCAGCAGCCAACCAGGCTACGAGCAGTACTTC. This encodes CASSQPGYEQYF.

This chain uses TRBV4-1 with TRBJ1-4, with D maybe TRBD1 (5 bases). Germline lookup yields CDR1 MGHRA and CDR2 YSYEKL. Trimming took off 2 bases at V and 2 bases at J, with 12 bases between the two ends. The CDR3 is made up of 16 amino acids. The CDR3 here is CASSQFQGSTNEKLFF. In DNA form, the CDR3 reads TGCGCCAGCAGCCAATTTCAGGGATCTACTAATGAAAAACTGTTTTTT.